This passage covers 13 T cell receptor beta chains from one sample sequenced in a study of blood T cell repertoires in COVID-19. The protocol was immunoSEQ multiplex PCR, while the TCRdb copy is restricted to in-frame clones and leaves out a portion. The sample yields 250,000 to 350,000 clones, about 90% seen once. The sequencing sample was made of peripheral blood. These receptors were obtained from a woman aged 45-65 years with COVID-19, enrolled during active disease.

The chain joins TRBV30 to TRBJ1-2; 9 nucleotides line up with TRBD1. Trimming took 7 bases from V and 6 from J; bases not matched to a gene: 9. In germline, CDR1 is GTSNPN, CDR2 SVGIG (reference sequence). The CDR3 consists of 13 residues. The CDR3 spells CASYDRGYDGYTF. The CDR3 region has the DNA TGTGCCTCCTACGACAGGGGGTATGATGGCTACACCTTC.

The rearrangement joins TRBV3-1 (or the pseudogene TRBV3-2) to TRBJ2-6; tentative D call: TRBD2 (6 bases). The CDR3 covers 19 residues. Germline assignment: CDR1 LGHDT and CDR2 YNNKEL (reference sequence). V shed 4 bases and J shed 0 bases, with 19 bases lying between them. This CDR3 reads CASSPPIGRDGSGANVLTF. In DNA form, the CDR3 reads TGTGCCAGCAGCCCGCCTATTGGGCGGGACGGCTCTGGGGCCAACGTCCTGACTTTC.

The rearrangement uses TRBV12-5 and TRBJ1-1; D gene unclear. The CDR3 is 12 residues long. Germline V gene lookup returns CDR1 LGHNT and CDR2 FRNRAP. V was cut by 0 bases and J by 4 bases, with 3 bases left in between. The CDR3 nucleotides read TGTGCTAGTGGTTTGGTACTCACTGAAGCTTTCTTT. Its protein is CASGLVLTEAFF.

CDR3 DNA sequence: TGTGCCAGCAGCCCAAGGACAGGGGTTGGTTACAATGAGCAGTTCTTC. Translation gives CASSPRTGVGYNEQFF. The rearrangement joins TRBV7-8 to TRBJ2-1; the match to TRBD1 covers 9 bases. The CDR3 is 16 residues long. V was clipped by 5 bases and J by 4 bases; unmatched bases: 9. Germline V gene sequence: CDR1 SGHVS, CDR2 FQNEAQ.

The chain carries TRBV9 and TRBJ2-3; 14 nucleotides align to TRBD2. V gave up 6 bases and J gave up 3 bases; unmatched junction bases: 12. CDR3 length: 18 residues. From germline, CDR1 is SGDLS and CDR2 YYNGEE. The CDR3 is CASTQTSGRGGLTDTQYF. The CDR3 coding sequence is TGTGCCAGCACCCAGACTAGCGGGAGGGGGGGTCTGACAGATACGCAGTATTTT.

This chain joins TRBV6-5 and TRBJ2-7; 7 positions agree with TRBD1. The ends lost 6 bases at V and 2 bases at J; junction bases unmatched: 7. Germline V gives CDR1 MNHEY, CDR2 SVGAGI. This CDR3 region has 14 residues. CDR3 sequence (DNA): TGTGCCAGCAGATTCCTAGACAGGGCCTACGAGCAGTACTTC. Encoded protein: CASRFLDRAYEQYF.

The CDR3 DNA follows: TGTGCCACCAGCTCTTCTGGTCTAGCGGGAGAGTACAATGAGCAGTTCTTC. It encodes CATSSSGLAGEYNEQFF. The V call is TRBV15, the J call TRBJ2-1, with 10 bases aligning to TRBD2. CDR3 length: 17 amino acids. Germline trimming cut 5 bases from V and 4 bases from J; bases unmatched to any gene: 11. Germline lookup yields CDR1 LNHNV and CDR2 YYDKDF (reference sequence).

This clone was recorded once. The chain joins TRBV5-6 to TRBJ2-5; the D gene is possibly TRBD2 (5 bases). The germline CDR1 and CDR2 sequences are SGHDT and YYEEEE. V gave up 1 base and J gave up 0 bases, with 7 bases separating them. The CDR3 extends over 14 amino acids. This CDR3 reads CASSLLGDQETQYF. In nucleotides, the CDR3 is TGTGCCAGCAGCTTGTTGGGAGACCAAGAGACCCAGTACTTC.

This clone was found once. This CDR3 is CASSYFPELNNEQFF. The CDR3 DNA is TGTGCCAGCAGTTACTTCCCTGAACTAAACAATGAGCAGTTCTTC. V and J are TRBV6-5 and TRBJ2-1; D call uncertain. V dropped 1 base and J dropped 5 bases, with 12 bases sitting between them. The CDR3 has 15 amino acids. Looked up from germline, CDR1 is MNHEY and CDR2 is SVGAGI.

V usage is TRBV2 and J usage is TRBJ2-2; D possibly corresponds to TRBD2 (6 bases). The germline gives CDR1 SNHLY, CDR2 FYNNEI. This CDR3 has 14 residues. V gave up 8 bases and J gave up 5 bases, with 15 bases separating them. CDR3 sequence reads: CASDRRGLTGELFF. The CDR3 DNA reads as TGTGCCAGCGATAGACGGGGACTGACCGGGGAGCTGTTTTTT.

J is TRBJ2-5 and V is TRBV10-3; 9 positions agree with TRBD2. J gave up 5 bases and V 3 bases, and 10 bases lay outside the gene matches. CDR1 is ENHRY and CDR2 is SYGVKD in the germline V gene. The CDR3 has 16 residues. For the CDR3, the DNA is TGTGCCATCAGTGAAAAGAGCGGGAGGTCTCAGGAGACCCAGTACTTC. As protein: CAISEKSGRSQETQYF.

The chain recombines TRBV6-5 with TRBJ2-2; perhaps TRBD1 as D (5 bases). This CDR3 has 13 amino acids. The V end was cut by 7 bases, the J end by 3 bases, with 9 bases between. Germline V gene data show CDR1 as MNHEY and CDR2 as SVGAGI. DNA of the CDR3: TGTGCCAGCACCAGGGTTTACACCGGGGAGCTGTTTTTT. Encoded protein: CASTRVYTGELFF.

This clone appeared a few times. The chain recombines TRBV10-1 with TRBJ2-7, with a possible D match to TRBD2 (6 bases). The germline gives CDR1 WNHNN, CDR2 SYGVQD (reference sequence). The CDR3 is 14 amino acids. Trimming pared 4 bases from V and 1 base from J, leaving 11 bases between. In nucleotides, the CDR3 is TGCGCCAGCAGTGCCCGCGGGAAGTCCTACGAGCAGTACTTC. The encoded protein is CASSARGKSYEQYF.